This TCR beta chain was documented in a study of cytomegalovirus exposure and HLA in healthy donors. The PCR was carried out with 60 Vbeta primers and 13 Jbeta primers. Repertoires were generated with immunoSEQ multiplex PCR, while TCRdb's copy carries only in-frame clones and drops some. The repertoire has 150,000 to 200,000 clones, more than 75% of them found once; the top ten carry less than 2.5%. Study-wide findings and caveats: One later analysis reportedly identified an Asian-associated ancestry cluster that showed fewer N-insertions than the approximately 710-donor mean. Reports showed the classifier diagnosing cytomegalovirus status with high specificity and sensitivity. In vitro data verified a few CMV-associated chains as specific for CMV antigens.

The donors comprised healthy bone marrow donors. The V and J ends lost 1 base and 0 bases, in that order; junction bases with no gene match: 2. The CDR3 loop spans 16 amino acids. Germline V gives CDR1 SGHTA, CDR2 FQGNSA. On this clone itself: The antigen is not known.

The sample was PBMCs. The receptor was isolated from a woman aged 30 to 39 in good health and CMV-seropositive. The rearrangement uses TRBV7-2 and TRBJ1-2, with TRBD1 matching over 10 bases. CDR3 loop: CASSLGTGGSNYGYTF. The CDR3 region has the DNA TGTGCCAGCAGCTTAGGGACAGGGGGATCTAACTATGGCTACACCTTC.